The subject of this entry is one T cell receptor beta chain. This clone was observed once. The clone's antigen remains unknown. One base away there is no much larger clone; base qualities are not given. The immunoSEQ Assay, a bias-controlled multiplex PCR, was used to amplify TCRbeta CDR3 regions from genomic DNA. The study's own analysis went as follows. Within the assay, amplification of reference gene primers was used to estimate how many nucleated cells each sample contained. To quantify the absolute abundance of each unique TCRbeta CDR3 rearrangement, sequence reads were collapsed and filtered. For each sample, productive Simpson clonality was calculated by taking the square root of Simpson's diversity index across productive rearrangements. TCRdb stores this immuneACCESS table with in-frame sequences only. Part of the clones is absent; in the studies checked, under half of the shortfall reflects unresolved V genes, and no reason is known for the rest. That table gives V, J and clone size, and the DNA gave D and trimming. The sample includes 90,000 to 120,000 clones, with roughly 89% observed a single time. Of the sample, approximately 5.1% is held by the ten largest clones.

This entry belongs to a study of blood T cell repertoires in COVID-19 (dated by TCRdb to 2018 to 2021). Looking at the study overall: The collaborator samples originated in the United States, Italy and Spain and spanned the acute and convalescent phases of COVID-19. The sample metadata nearly always contained a de-identified subject ID, COVID-19 status, age in years and sex. Subjects who had been exposed to COVID-19, were actively infected with it, or had recovered from it provided the deeply sampled blood TCRbeta repertoires that made up the dataset. A freely available public database, intended as a resource for researchers studying the immune response to SARS-CoV-2, is where the repertoires were released. The samples were drawn from two sources: the first 160 participants of the ongoing ImmuneRACE study, and about 1,300 subjects contributed by 6 global collaborators. The material from the prospective study consisted of cDNA or gDNA derived from T cells, B-cell-depleted T cells, or PBMCs. Where available, HLA class I and class II types were obtained from metadata supplied by the sample provider rather than from assay-based typing. The study at large found these results: Clinical and demographic metadata were provided uncurated, with the amount varying by source and participant.

The collaborating institutions used their own protocols to collect whole blood in K2EDTA tubes. For TCRbeta analysis, collaborator samples were shipped as frozen whole blood, as isolated PBMCs, or as DNA extracted from either sample type. There are 14 amino acids in the CDR3, from cysteine to phenylalanine inclusive. Only the CDR3 DNA stays, 42 bases, in frame from base 1. The germline V gene encodes CDR1 LGHDT and CDR2 YNNKEL (reference sequence). The V end gives up 0 bases and the J end 5 bases, leaving 1 base in the junction not matched to a gene. This clonotype originated in a human donor in a cohort sampled during active COVID-19. The sample taken for sequencing was peripheral blood. The chain was built from TRBV3-1 (or the pseudogene TRBV3-2) and TRBJ1-5, with 7 middle bases fitting TRBD1. The CDR3 corresponds to CASSQETGYQPQHF. The DNA sequence reads TGTGCCAGCAGCCAAGAGACAGGGTATCAGCCCCAGCATTTT.